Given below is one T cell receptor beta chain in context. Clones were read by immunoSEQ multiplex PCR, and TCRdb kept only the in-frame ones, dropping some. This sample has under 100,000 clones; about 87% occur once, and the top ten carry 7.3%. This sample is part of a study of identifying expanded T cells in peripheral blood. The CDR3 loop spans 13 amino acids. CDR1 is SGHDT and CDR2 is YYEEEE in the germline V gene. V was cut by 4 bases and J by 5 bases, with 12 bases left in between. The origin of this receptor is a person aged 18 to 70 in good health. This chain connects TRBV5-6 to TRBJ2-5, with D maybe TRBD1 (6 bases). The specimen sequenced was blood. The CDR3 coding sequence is TGTGCCAGCAGCGGTAACAGGGAGGAGACCCAGTACTTC. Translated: CASSGNREETQYF.